The 19 T cell receptor beta chains presented below share a single source sample, sequenced in a study of T cells in Graves' hyperthyroidism and ophthalmopathy. TCR beta CDR3 sequences were amplified from RNA transcripts. Using the HTBI primer set, a first-round RT-PCR was run on the TCR CDR3. TCRdb fed the multiplex PCR reads into MiXCR, producing one record per CDR3 protein. The sample lists some 720,000 distinct CDR3 sequences, less than 20% occurring once. Material for sequencing was blood. These receptors were obtained from a man between 18 and 35 years old with Graves' hyperthyroidism.

This clonotype was detected many times. CDR3 region: CASSYYPGSTDTQYF. CDR3 DNA sequence: TGTGCCAGCAGTTACTACCCGGGGAGCACAGATACGCAGTATTTT. This sequence joins TRBV6-2 or TRBV6-3 and TRBJ2-3; TRBD2 might be the D (5 bases). Germline V gives CDR1 MNHEY, CDR2 SVGEGT. The CDR3 loop spans 15 amino acids. Trimming pared 1 base from V and 0 bases from J, leaving 8 bases between.

This clonotype was observed many times. The rearrangement joins TRBV12-3 or TRBV12-4 to TRBJ1-2; D not resolved. This CDR3 region has 14 residues. V dropped 6 bases and J dropped 8 bases, with 19 bases sitting between them. Written as DNA, the CDR3 is TGTGCCAGCAGGTCAAGGGCCCCTGGGAGAGGCTACACCTTC. As protein: CASRSRAPGRGYTF.

In the case of this clonotype: Possible read error: a much larger clone is one base away. This sequence joins TRBV6-2 or TRBV6-3 and TRBJ2-1; unclear D gene. Germline CDR1 is MNHEY and CDR2 is SVGEGT. The CDR3 length is 12 residues. V lost 4 bases, J lost 13 bases, and 14 bases lay in between. For the CDR3, the DNA is TGTGCCAGCAGTTGCCCAGCCACCCCCCAGTTCTTC. This encodes CASSCPATPQFF.

The rearrangement uses TRBV9 and TRBJ1-1; D not resolved. Per the germline V gene, CDR1 is SGDLS and CDR2 is YYNGEE. This CDR3 spans 13 amino acids. Trimming removed 4 bases from V and 5 bases from J, with 12 bases in between. DNA for the CDR3: TGTGCCAGCAGCCCCCAAGTCGGAACTGAAGCTTTCTTT. This codes for CASSPQVGTEAFF.

This clonotype was seen at least ten times. The DNA for the CDR3 is TGTGCCACCAGTGACAACAGGGCTGGCTACACCTTC. This gives the protein CATSDNRAGYTF. The chain has TRBV24-1 and TRBJ1-2, with D maybe TRBD1 (6 bases). V was shortened by 4 bases and J by 7 bases, with 9 bases between the two germline ends. This CDR3 is built from 12 residues. CDR1 is KGHDR, CDR2 SFDVKD, per germline.

The rearrangement links TRBV6-2 or TRBV6-3 to TRBJ2-3; D not resolved. Germline CDR1 MNHEY, CDR2 SVGEGT. The CDR3 contains 15 residues. Trimming left V 0 bases short and J 5 bases short, with 12 bases between. The CDR3 bases are TGTGCCAGCAGTTACTCCCGACTGGCCCGAGATACGCAGTATTTT. Amino acid sequence: CASSYSRLARDTQYF.

This clonotype was seen ten or more times. The rearrangement uses TRBV6-2 or TRBV6-3 and TRBJ2-5, with no clear D. V gave up 4 bases and J gave up 5 bases, with 5 bases separating them. The CDR3 loop spans 11 amino acids. Germline V gene sequence: CDR1 MNHEY, CDR2 SVGEGT. This CDR3 reads CASSSWETQYF. As DNA, the CDR3 is TGTGCCAGCAGTTCCTGGGAGACCCAGTACTTC.

The rearrangement joins TRBV20-1 to TRBJ2-1; TRBD2 aligns across 10 bases. Germline CDR1 reads DFQATT; CDR2 reads SNEGSKA (reference sequence). The CDR3 loop spans 13 amino acids. V lost 6 bases, J lost 7 bases, and 6 bases stayed unmatched. CDR3 amino acids: CSAQREGRNEQFF. Written as DNA, the CDR3 is TGCAGTGCCCAGCGGGAGGGCCGGAATGAGCAGTTCTTC.

This clonotype was seen a handful of times. The chain combines TRBV29-1 with TRBJ2-3, with TRBD2 matching over 11 bases. Trimming at V came to 3 bases and at J to 0 bases, leaving 2 bases not matched to a gene. The germline V gene encodes CDR1 SQVTM and CDR2 ANQGSEA. This CDR3 contains 15 residues. CDR3 amino acids: CSVETSGASTDTQYF. DNA of the CDR3: TGCAGCGTTGAGACTAGCGGGGCTAGCACAGATACGCAGTATTTT.

V is TRBV19 and J is TRBJ2-3, with 9 positions matching TRBD2. Germline trimming cut 1 base from V and 4 bases from J; bases unmatched to any gene: 0. Germline lookup yields CDR1 LNHDA and CDR2 SQIVND (reference sequence). The CDR3 runs 14 residues. The CDR3 region is CASSIGGRADTQYF. The CDR3 DNA reads TGTGCCAGTAGTATAGGCGGGAGGGCAGATACGCAGTATTTT.

The J gene is TRBJ2-7, the V gene TRBV7-3; D may be TRBD2 (6 bases). CDR1 and CDR2 (germline): SGHTA, FQGTGA. The ends were cut back, 4 bases at V and 6 bases at J, with 13 bases in the middle. There are 13 residues in the CDR3. CDR3 bases: TGTGCCAGCAGCTCCGGTCATAGCGGCGAGCAGTACTTC. It encodes CASSSGHSGEQYF.

V is TRBV28 and J is TRBJ1-3, with D perhaps matching TRBD1 (5 bases). The V and J ends lost 6 bases and 4 bases respectively, with 19 bases between them. CDR1 is MDHEN and CDR2 is SYDVKM in the germline V gene. This CDR3 has 16 amino acids. CDR3 protein: CASSLGGNRAGNTIYF. In DNA form, the CDR3 reads TGTGCCAGCAGCCTGGGGGGAAACCGCGCGGGAAACACCATATATTTT.

A few counts support this clonotype. V usage is TRBV19 and J usage is TRBJ2-7; 7 bases align to TRBD2. The junction had 12 bases not matched to a gene; V was cut back by 10 bases and J by 0 bases. CDR3 length: 15 residues. CDR1 LNHDA and CDR2 SQIVND come from the germline V gene (reference sequence). CDR3 sequence reads: CATRSGAGFSYEQYF. In DNA, the CDR3 is TGTGCCACCAGGAGCGGAGCGGGATTCTCCTACGAGCAGTACTTC.

In its sample, this clonotype was seen many times. The chain has TRBV12-3 or TRBV12-4 and TRBJ2-4; D not certain. The CDR3 contains 13 residues. Deletions cut 3 bases from V and 9 bases from J, with 12 bases between. DNA of the CDR3: TGTGCCAGCAGTTTCGGCAGCAGAGGCATTCAGTACTTC. It encodes CASSFGSRGIQYF.

This chain uses TRBV7-9 with TRBJ2-5, with D perhaps TRBD2 (5 bases). The CDR3 runs to 14 residues. Germline CDR1 is SEHNR and CDR2 is FQNEAQ (reference sequence). V was shortened by 1 base and J by 2 bases, with 8 bases between the two germline ends. CDR3 residues: CASSLVSGQETQYF. DNA of the CDR3: TGTGCCAGCAGCTTAGTAAGCGGTCAAGAGACCCAGTACTTC.

The table lists this clonotype with a count of one. The chain links TRBV4-1 to TRBJ2-1, with D possibly being TRBD2 (6 bases). V lost 2 bases, J lost 2 bases, and 10 bases lay in between. Per germline, CDR1 MGHRA and CDR2 YSYEKL. CDR3 length: 15 amino acids. The CDR3 DNA follows: TGCGCCAGCAGCCAAACCGCGGGAACCTACAATGAGCAGTTCTTC. This gives the protein CASSQTAGTYNEQFF.

This clonotype was found many times. The chain has TRBV28 and TRBJ1-5; D might be TRBD1 (5 bases). Germline lookup yields CDR1 MDHEN and CDR2 SYDVKM. There are 15 residues in the CDR3. V was clipped by 6 bases and J by 2 bases, with 14 bases between them. Here the CDR3 DNA reads TGTGCCAGCAGAGTGGAGGGGTATGGCAATCAGCCCCAGCATTTT. This translates into CASRVEGYGNQPQHF.

The rearrangement joins TRBV7-9 to TRBJ1-2, with 7 positions matching TRBD1. The CDR3 runs 18 residues. Germline trimming cut 4 bases from V and 5 bases from J; bases unmatched to any gene: 19. The V gene's germline CDR1 is SEHNR and CDR2 FQNEAQ (reference sequence). CDR3: CASSSWTGSHPILYGYTF. CDR3 coding DNA: TGTGCCAGCAGCTCCTGGACAGGCTCCCACCCAATCCTATATGGCTACACCTTC.

The sample holds a few counts of this clonotype. The CDR3 region has the DNA TGCAGTGTTCAGGGACAGGGTTTCCCTGGCTACACCTTC. Protein sequence: CSVQGQGFPGYTF. The V gene is TRBV20-1, the J gene TRBJ1-2; 9 nucleotides match TRBD1. CDR3 length equals 13 residues. The ends lost 7 bases at V and 7 bases at J; junction bases unmatched: 10. Germline values: CDR1 DFQATT, CDR2 SNEGSKA (reference sequence).